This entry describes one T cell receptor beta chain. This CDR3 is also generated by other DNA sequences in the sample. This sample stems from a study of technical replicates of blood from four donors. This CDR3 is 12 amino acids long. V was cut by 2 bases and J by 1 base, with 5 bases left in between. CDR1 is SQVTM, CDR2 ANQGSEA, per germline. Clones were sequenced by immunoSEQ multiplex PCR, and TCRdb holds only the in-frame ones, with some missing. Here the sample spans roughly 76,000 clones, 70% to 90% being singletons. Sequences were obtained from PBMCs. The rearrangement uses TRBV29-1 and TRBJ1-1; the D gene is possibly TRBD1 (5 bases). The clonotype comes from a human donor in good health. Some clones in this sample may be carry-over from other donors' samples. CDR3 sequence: CSVEQGNTEAFF. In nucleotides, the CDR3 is TGCAGCGTTGAACAGGGGAACACTGAAGCTTTCTTT.